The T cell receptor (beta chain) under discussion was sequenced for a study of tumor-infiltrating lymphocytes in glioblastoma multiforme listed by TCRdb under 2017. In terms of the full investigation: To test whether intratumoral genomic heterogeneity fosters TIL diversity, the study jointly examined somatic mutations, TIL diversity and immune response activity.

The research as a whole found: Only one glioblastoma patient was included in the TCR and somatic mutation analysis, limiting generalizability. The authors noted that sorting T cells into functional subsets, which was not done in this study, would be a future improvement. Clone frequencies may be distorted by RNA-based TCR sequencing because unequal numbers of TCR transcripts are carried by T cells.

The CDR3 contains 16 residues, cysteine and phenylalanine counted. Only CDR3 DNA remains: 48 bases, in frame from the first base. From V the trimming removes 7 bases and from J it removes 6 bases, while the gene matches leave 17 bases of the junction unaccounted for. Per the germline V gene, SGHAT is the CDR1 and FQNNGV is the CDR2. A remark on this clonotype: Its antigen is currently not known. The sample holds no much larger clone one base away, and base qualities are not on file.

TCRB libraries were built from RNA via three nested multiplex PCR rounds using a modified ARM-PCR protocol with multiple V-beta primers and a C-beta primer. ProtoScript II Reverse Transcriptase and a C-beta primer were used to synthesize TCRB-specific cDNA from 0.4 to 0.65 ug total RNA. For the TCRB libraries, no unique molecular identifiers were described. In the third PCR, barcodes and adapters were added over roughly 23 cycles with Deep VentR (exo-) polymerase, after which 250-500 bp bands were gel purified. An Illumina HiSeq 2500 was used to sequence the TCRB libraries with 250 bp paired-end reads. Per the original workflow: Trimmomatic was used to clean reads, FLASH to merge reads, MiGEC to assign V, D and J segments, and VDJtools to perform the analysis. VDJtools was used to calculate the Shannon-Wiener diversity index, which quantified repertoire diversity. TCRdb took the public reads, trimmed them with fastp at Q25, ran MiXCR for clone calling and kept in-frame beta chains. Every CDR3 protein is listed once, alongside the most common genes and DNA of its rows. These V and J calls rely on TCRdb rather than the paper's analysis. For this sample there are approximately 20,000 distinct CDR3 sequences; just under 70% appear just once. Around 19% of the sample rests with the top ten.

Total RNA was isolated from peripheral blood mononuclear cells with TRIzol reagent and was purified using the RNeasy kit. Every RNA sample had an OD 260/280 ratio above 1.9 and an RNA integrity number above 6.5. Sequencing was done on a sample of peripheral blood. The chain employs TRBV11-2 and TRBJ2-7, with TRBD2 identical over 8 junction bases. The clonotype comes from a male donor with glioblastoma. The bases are TGTGCCAGCATCTCCTTCCCACTGGCGGGAGGATTCGAGCAGTACTTC. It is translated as CASISFPLAGGFEQYF.